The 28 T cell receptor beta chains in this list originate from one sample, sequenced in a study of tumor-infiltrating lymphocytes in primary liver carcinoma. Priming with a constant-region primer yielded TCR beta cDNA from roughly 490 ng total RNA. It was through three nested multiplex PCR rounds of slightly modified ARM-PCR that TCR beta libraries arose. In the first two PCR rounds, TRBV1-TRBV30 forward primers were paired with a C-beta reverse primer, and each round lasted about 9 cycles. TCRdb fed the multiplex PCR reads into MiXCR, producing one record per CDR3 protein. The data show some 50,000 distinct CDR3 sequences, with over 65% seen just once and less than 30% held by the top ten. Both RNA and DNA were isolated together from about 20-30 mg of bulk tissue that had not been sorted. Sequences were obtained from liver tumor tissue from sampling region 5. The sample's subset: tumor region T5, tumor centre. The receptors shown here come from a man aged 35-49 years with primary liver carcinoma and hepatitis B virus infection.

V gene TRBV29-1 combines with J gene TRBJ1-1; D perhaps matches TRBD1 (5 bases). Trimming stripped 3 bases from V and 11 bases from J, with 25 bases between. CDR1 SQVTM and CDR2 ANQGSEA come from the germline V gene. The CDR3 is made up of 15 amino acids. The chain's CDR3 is CSVDAETGAGIGAFF. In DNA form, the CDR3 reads TGCAGCGTTGATGCGGAGACTGGGGCGGGGATCGGGGCTTTCTTT.

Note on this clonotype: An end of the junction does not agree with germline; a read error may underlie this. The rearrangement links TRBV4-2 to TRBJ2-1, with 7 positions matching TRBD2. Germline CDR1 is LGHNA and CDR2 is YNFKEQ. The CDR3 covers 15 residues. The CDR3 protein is CARSQDPELANEQIF. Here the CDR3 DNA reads TGTGCCAGGAGCCAAGATCCAGAACTAGCGAATGAGCAGATCTTC.

Here the CDR3 DNA reads TGTGCCAGCCGCGGGCTCGGAGAGGATCGGCACGAGCAGTACTTC. Encoded protein: CASRGLGEDRHEQYF. V and J are TRBV6-5 and TRBJ2-7; a weak D match, TRBD2 (5 bases). Germline V gives CDR1 MNHEY, CDR2 SVGAGI. The CDR3 has 15 residues. Trimming stripped 8 bases from V and 5 bases from J, with 22 bases between.

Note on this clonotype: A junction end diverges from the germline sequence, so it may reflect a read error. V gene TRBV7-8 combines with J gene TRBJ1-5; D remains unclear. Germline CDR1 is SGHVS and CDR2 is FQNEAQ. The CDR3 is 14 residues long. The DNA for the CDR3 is TGTGCCAGCAGCCTTAAGGCAGCCAACCAGCTCCAGCATTTT. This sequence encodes CASSLKAANQLQHF.

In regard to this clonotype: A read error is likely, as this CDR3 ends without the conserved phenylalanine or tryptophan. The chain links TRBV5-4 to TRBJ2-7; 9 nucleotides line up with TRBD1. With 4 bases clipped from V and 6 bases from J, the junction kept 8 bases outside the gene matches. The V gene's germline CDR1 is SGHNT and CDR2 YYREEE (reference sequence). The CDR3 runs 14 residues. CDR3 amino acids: CASSGGDRESEQYL. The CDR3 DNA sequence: TGTGCCAGCAGCGGGGGGGACAGGGAGTCCGAGCAGTACTTA.

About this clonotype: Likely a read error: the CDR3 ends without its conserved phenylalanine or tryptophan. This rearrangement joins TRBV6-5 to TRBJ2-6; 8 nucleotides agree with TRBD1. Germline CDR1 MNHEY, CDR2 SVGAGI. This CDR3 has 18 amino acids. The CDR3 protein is CASSFWTGMKAGTNVLTS. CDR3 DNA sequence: TGTGCCAGCAGTTTTTGGACAGGGATGAAAGCTGGGACCAACGTCCTGACTTCC.

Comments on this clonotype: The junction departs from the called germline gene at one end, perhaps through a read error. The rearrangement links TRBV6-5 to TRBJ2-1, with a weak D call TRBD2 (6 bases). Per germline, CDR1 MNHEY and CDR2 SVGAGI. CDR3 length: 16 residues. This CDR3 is CASSYSGCLTAYEQFF. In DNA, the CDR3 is TGTGCTAGCAGTTATAGCGGCTGTCTAACGGCATATGAGCAGTTCTTC.

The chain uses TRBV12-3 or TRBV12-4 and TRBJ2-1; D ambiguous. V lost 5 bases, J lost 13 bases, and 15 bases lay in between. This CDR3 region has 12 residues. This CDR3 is CASSVPTLEQFF. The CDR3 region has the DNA TGTGCCAGCAGTGTACCGACACTTGAACAGTTCTTC.

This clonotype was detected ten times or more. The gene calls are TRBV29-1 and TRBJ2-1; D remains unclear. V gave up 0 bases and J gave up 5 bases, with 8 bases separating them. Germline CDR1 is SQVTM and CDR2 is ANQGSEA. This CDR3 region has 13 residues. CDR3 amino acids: CSVEDTTHNEQFF. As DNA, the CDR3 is TGCAGCGTTGAAGATACTACTCACAATGAGCAGTTCTTC.

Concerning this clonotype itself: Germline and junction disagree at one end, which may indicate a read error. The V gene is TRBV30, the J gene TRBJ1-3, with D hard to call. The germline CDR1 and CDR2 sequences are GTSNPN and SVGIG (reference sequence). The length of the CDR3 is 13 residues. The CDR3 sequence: CDWVRNSGNTIYF. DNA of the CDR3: TGTGACTGGGTACGGAACTCTGGAAACACCATATATTTT.

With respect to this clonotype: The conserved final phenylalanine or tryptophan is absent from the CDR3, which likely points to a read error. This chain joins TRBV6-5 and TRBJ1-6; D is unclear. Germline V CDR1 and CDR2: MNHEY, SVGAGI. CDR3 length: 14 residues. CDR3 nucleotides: TGTACCAGCAGTTACGGTGGAGCTAATTCACCCCTCCACTAT. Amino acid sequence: CTSSYGGANSPLHY.

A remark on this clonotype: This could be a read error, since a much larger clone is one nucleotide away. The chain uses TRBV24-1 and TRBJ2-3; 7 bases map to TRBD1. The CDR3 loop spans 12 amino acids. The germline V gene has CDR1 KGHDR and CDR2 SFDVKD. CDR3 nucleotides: TGTGCCACCAGTGAGGGGACAGATAGGCAGTATTTT. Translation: CATSEGTDRQYF.

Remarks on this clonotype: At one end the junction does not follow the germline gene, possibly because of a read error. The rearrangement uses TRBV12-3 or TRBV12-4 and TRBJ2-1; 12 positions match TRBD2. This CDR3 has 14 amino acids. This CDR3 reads CASLGLAGLGEQFF. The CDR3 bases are TGTGCCAGCCTTGGACTAGCGGGGCTTGGTGAGCAGTTCTTT.

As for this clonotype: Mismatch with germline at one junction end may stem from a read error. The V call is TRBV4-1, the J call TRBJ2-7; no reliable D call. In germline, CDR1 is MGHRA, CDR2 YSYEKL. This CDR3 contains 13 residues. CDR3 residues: CASSLVGANERYF. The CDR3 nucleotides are TGCGCCAGCAGCCTAGTCGGAGCTAACGAGCGGTACTTC.

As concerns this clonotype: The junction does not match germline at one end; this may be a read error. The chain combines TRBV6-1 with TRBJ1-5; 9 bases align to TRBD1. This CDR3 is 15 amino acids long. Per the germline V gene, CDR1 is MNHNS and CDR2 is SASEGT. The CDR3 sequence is CANSDGTGRYRPQHF. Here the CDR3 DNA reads TGTGCCAACAGTGACGGGACAGGGCGGTATCGGCCCCAGCATTTT.

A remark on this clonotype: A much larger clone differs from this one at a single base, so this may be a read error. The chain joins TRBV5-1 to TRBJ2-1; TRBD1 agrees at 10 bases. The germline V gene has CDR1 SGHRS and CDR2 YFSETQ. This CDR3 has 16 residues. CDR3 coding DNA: TGCGCCAGCTGCTTGGCCGGGGGACAGGGGTCGAATGAGCAGTTCTTC. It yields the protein CASCLAGGQGSNEQFF.

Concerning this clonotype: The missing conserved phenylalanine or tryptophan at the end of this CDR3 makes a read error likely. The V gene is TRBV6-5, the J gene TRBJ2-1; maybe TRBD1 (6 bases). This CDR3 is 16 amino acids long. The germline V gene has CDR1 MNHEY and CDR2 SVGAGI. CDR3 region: CASGYISLDSYNEQFL. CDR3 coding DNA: TGTGCCAGCGGTTACATATCCCTGGACAGTTACAATGAGCAGTTCTTG.

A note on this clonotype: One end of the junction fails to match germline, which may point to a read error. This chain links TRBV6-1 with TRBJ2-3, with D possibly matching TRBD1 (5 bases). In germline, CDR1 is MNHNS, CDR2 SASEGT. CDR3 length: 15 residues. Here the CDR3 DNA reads TGTGCCAGCGGTACCATCGACAGAGGCACAGAAACGCAGTATTTT. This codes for CASGTIDRGTETQYF.

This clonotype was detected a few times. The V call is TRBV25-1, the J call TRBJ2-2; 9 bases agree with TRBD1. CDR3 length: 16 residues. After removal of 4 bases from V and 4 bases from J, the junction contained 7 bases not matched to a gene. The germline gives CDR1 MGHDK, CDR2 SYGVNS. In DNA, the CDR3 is TGTGCCAGCAGTGGATGGACAGGGGAGCTCACCGGGGAGCTGTTTTTT. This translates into CASSGWTGELTGELFF.

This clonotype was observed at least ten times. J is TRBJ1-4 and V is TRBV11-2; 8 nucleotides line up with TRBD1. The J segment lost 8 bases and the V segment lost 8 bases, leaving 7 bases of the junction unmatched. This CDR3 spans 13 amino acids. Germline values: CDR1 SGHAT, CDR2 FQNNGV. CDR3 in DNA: TGTGCCAGCCGGCCACAGGGGGTAGAAAAACTGTTTTTT. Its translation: CASRPQGVEKLFF. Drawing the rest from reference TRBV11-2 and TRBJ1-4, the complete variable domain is EAGVAQSPRYKIIEKRQSVAFWCNPISGHATLYWYQQILGQGPKLLIQFQNNGVVDDSQLPKDRFSAERLKGVDSTLKIQPAKLEDSAVYLCASRPQGVEKLFFGSGTQLSVL.

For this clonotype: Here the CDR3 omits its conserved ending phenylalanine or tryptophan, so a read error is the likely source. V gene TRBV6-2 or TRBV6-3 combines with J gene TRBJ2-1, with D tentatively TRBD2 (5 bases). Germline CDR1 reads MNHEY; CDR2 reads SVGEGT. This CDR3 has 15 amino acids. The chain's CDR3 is CTSSLSERLYNEQFS. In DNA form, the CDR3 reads TGTACCAGCAGTCTTAGCGAGAGGCTTTACAATGAGCAGTTCTCC.

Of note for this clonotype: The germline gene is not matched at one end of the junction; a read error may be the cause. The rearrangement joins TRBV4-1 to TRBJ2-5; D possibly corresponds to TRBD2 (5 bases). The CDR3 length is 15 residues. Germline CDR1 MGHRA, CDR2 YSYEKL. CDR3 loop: CTSSQEFGKGETEYF. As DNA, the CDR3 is TGCACCAGCAGCCAAGAATTTGGCAAGGGAGAGACCGAGTACTTC.

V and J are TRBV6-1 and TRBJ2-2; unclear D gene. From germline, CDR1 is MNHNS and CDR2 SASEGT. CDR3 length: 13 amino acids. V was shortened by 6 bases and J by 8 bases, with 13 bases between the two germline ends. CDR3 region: CASSEHGPGELFF. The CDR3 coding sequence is TGTGCCAGCAGCGAACACGGACCAGGGGAGCTGTTTTTT.

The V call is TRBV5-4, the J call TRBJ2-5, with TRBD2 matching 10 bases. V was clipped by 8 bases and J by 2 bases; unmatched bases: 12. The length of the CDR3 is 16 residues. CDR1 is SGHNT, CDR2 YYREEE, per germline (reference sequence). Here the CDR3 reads CASSTHSGRLQETQYF. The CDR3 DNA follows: TGTGCCAGTAGCACCCATAGCGGGAGGCTTCAAGAGACCCAGTACTTC.

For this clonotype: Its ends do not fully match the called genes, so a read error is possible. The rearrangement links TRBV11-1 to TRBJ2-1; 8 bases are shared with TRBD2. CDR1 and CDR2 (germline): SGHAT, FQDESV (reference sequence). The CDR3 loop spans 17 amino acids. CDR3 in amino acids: CASSLRLALEVDNEQSF. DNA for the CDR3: TGTGCCAGCAGCCTGCGACTAGCGCTAGAAGTTGACAATGAGCAGTCCTTC.

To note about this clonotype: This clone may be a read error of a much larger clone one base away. CDR3 coding DNA: TGTGCCATCCAATTTATAGGGAACACTGAAGCTTTCTTT. Translating gives CAIQFIGNTEAFF. V and J are TRBV28 and TRBJ1-1; no firm D call. CDR1 and CDR2 from the germline V gene are MDHEN and SYDVKM. Trimming removed 10 bases at V and 1 base at J, with 13 bases between. This CDR3 has 13 amino acids. The entire variable domain, with the rest obtained from reference TRBV28 and TRBJ1-1, is as follows: DVKVTQSSRYLVKRTGEKVFLECVQDMDHENMFWYRQDPGLGLRLIYFSYDVKMKEKGDIPEGYSVSREKKERFSLILESASTNQTSMYLCAIQFIGNTEAFFGQGTRLTVV.

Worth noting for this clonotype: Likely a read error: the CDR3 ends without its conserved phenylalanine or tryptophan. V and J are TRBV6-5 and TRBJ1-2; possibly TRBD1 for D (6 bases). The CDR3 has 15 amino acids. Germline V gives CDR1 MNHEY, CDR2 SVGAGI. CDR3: CASSYGGLGTYGYTL. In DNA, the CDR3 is TGCGCCAGCAGTTATGGGGGGCTTGGCACCTATGGCTACACCCTC.

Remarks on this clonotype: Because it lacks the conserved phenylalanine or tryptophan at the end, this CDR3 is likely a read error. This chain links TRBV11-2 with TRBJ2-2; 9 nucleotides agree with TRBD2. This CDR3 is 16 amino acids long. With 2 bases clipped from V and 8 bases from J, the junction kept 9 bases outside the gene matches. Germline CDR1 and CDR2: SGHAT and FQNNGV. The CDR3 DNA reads TGTGCCAGCAGCTTAATGGCGCTAGCGGGAACTGGGGAGCTGTTTCTT. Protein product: CASSLMALAGTGELFL.